These 14 T cell receptor beta chains share one sample of origin, sequenced in a study of siplizumab effects on memory and regulatory T cells. The method was immunoSEQ multiplex PCR; TCRdb's version includes in-frame clones alone and lacks a portion of them. The sample consists of roughly 100,000 clones, over 90% of them appearing once. The sample consisted of Tregs sorted from blood. These receptors all stem from a human donor in good health.

The V call is TRBV19, the J call TRBJ1-2; tentatively, D is TRBD1 (6 bases). The CDR3 is 16 residues long. Trimming removed 6 bases from V and 8 bases from J, with 25 bases in between. Germline CDR1 and CDR2: LNHDA and SQIVND (reference sequence). The CDR3 is CASRKGNRAERKGYTF. The CDR3 DNA is TGTGCCAGTAGGAAGGGAAACAGGGCGGAGCGGAAAGGCTACACCTTC.

The chain carries TRBV7-9 and TRBJ1-2, with D possibly being TRBD1 (5 bases). This CDR3 is built from 12 residues. V was clipped by 5 bases and J by 5 bases, with 9 bases between them. The germline CDR1 and CDR2 sequences are SEHNR and FQNEAQ (reference sequence). The CDR3 here is CASSPEGYGYTF. The CDR3 DNA reads as TGTGCCAGCAGCCCTGAGGGGTATGGCTACACCTTC.

V is TRBV9 and J is TRBJ2-3; TRBD2 matches 13 bases. The germline V gene encodes CDR1 SGDLS and CDR2 YYNGEE. V lost 0 bases and J lost 5; bases outside the gene matches: 6. The CDR3 is 17 amino acids. The CDR3 reads CASSVVAGLAGVDTQYF. The CDR3, as DNA: TGTGCCAGCAGCGTAGTCGCTGGACTAGCGGGAGTAGATACGCAGTATTTT.

This clone came up once. This chain uses TRBV19 with TRBJ1-2; 7 bases line up with TRBD1. The V and J ends lost 6 bases and 4 bases, in that order; junction bases with no gene match: 5. The CDR3 sequence is 13 residues long. Germline V gene sequence: CDR1 LNHDA, CDR2 SQIVND (reference sequence). The CDR3: CASSYRGGYGYTF. DNA of the CDR3: TGTGCCAGTAGCTACAGGGGAGGCTATGGCTACACCTTC.

The chain uses TRBV6-1 and TRBJ2-7; D remains unclear. Deletions cut 0 bases from V and 4 bases from J, with 4 bases between. Germline V CDR1 and CDR2: MNHNS, SASEGT. This CDR3 has 12 amino acids. DNA of the CDR3: TGTGCCAGCAGTGAAGCGAGTTACGAGCAGTACTTC. Translation: CASSEASYEQYF.

The J gene is TRBJ1-5, the V gene TRBV19; the D is unclear. Germline loops: CDR1 LNHDA, CDR2 SQIVND (reference sequence). This CDR3 spans 15 amino acids. The V end lost 6 bases, the J end lost 5 bases, and 17 bases lay between the germline ends. The CDR3 region has the DNA TGTGCCAGTAGGATTCGGGCCAAAGGGTATCAGCCCCAGCATTTT. Translated: CASRIRAKGYQPQHF.

The genes are TRBV7-9 and TRBJ2-2; 10 nucleotides agree with TRBD2. Trimming took 5 bases from V and 5 from J; bases not matched to a gene: 11. The CDR3 runs to 17 residues. CDR1 and CDR2 from the germline V gene are SEHNR and FQNEAQ (reference sequence). The CDR3 spells CASSRGASGRGTGELFF. CDR3 in DNA: TGTGCCAGCAGCCGAGGGGCTAGCGGGAGAGGAACCGGGGAGCTGTTTTTT.

The J gene is TRBJ1-2, the V gene TRBV30; 7 bases are shared with TRBD1. The CDR3 sequence is 14 residues long. With 3 bases clipped from V and 4 bases from J, the junction kept 8 bases outside the gene matches. CDR1 is GTSNPN and CDR2 is SVGIG in the germline V gene (reference sequence). In DNA form, the CDR3 reads TGTGCCTGGAGCCGGTCGGGACAGATCTATGGCTACACCTTC. It yields the protein CAWSRSGQIYGYTF. Drawing the rest from reference TRBV30 and TRBJ1-2, the complete variable domain is SQTIHQWPATLVQPVGSPLSLECTVEGTSNPNLYWYRQAAGRGLQLLFYSVGIGQISSEVPQNLSASRPQDRQFILSSKKLLLSDSGFYLCAWSRSGQIYGYTFGSGTRLTVV.

This chain links TRBV27 with TRBJ2-2; TRBD1 aligns across 9 bases. This CDR3 spans 16 amino acids. The ends lost 3 bases at V and 1 base at J; junction bases unmatched: 3. In germline, CDR1 is MNHEY, CDR2 SMNVEV (reference sequence). CDR3 residues: CASSFLTGGNTGELFF. CDR3 sequence (DNA): TGTGCCAGCAGTTTCCTGACAGGGGGGAACACCGGGGAGCTGTTTTTT.

The chain couples TRBV7-8 to TRBJ2-2, with a possible D match to TRBD2 (5 bases). The CDR3 consists of 15 residues. V lost 5 bases, J lost 8 bases, and 18 bases lay in between. Germline CDR1 and CDR2: SGHVS and FQNEAQ. Here the CDR3 DNA reads TGTGCCAGCAGCCCGTGGGGAGCTACGAGTGGGGAGCTGTTTTTT. This translates into CASSPWGATSGELFF.

This chain connects TRBV5-1 to TRBJ2-7; 10 bases fit TRBD2. Germline CDR1 reads SGHRS; CDR2 reads YFSETQ. The length of the CDR3 is 18 residues. The junction had 20 bases not matched to a gene; V was cut back by 4 bases and J by 7 bases. This chain's CDR3 is CASSRSPNTAGGPGEQYF. For the CDR3, the DNA is TGCGCCAGCAGCCGTTCCCCCAATACAGCGGGGGGGCCGGGTGAGCAGTACTTC.

The rearrangement links TRBV5-1 to TRBJ1-2; 7 bases agree with TRBD1. Losses at the gene ends were 5 bases for V and 3 bases for J; bases not matched to a gene: 7. From germline, CDR1 is SGHRS and CDR2 YFSETQ. The CDR3 totals 14 residues. CDR3 region: CASSKDRAYYGYTF. The CDR3 coding sequence is TGCGCCAGCAGTAAAGACAGGGCCTACTATGGCTACACCTTC. The whole variable domain, filled in from reference TRBV5-1 and TRBJ1-2, reads KAGVTQTPRYLIKTRGQQVTLSCSPISGHRSVSWYQQTPGQGLQFLFEYFSETQRNKGNFPGRFSGRQFSNSRSEMNVSTLELGDSALYLCASSKDRAYYGYTFGSGTRLTVV.

This chain joins TRBV19 and TRBJ1-1; D not resolved. Germline V gene lookup returns CDR1 LNHDA and CDR2 SQIVND (reference sequence). This CDR3 has 12 residues. Trimming shortened V by 5 bases and J by 7 bases, and 11 bases separated the two germline ends. The CDR3 loop reads CASSRNSVEAFF. DNA for the CDR3: TGTGCCAGTAGTCGGAACAGTGTTGAAGCTTTCTTT.

J is TRBJ2-7 and V is TRBV2; D possibly matches TRBD1 or TRBD2 (5 bases each). Germline assignment: CDR1 SNHLY and CDR2 FYNNEI. V shed 2 bases and J shed 0 bases, with 8 bases lying between them. The CDR3 spans 14 residues. The CDR3 region has the DNA TGTGCCAGCAGTGAACGAGGGGTCTCCTACGAGCAGTACTTC. Protein sequence: CASSERGVSYEQYF.